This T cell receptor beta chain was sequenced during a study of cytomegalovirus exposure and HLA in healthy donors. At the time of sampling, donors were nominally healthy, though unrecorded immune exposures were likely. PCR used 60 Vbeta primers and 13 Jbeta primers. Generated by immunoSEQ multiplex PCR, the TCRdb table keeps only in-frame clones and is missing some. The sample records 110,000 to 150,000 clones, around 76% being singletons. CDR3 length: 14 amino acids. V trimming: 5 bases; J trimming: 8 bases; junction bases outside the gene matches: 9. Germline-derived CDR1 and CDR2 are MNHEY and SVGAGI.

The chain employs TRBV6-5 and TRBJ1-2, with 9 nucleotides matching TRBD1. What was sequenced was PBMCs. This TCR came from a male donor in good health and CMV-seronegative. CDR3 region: CASSTGGEVRGYTF. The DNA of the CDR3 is TGTGCCAGCAGTACAGGGGGCGAGGTGCGGGGCTACACCTTC.